This entry concerns a single TCR beta chain. This entry comes from a study of blood T cell repertoires in COVID-19. Across the study: PBMCs, B-cell-depleted T cells, or T cells were the source of the cDNA or gDNA that made up the material.

Per germline, CDR1 MNHEY and CDR2 SVGEGT. The junction had 7 bases not matched to a gene; V was cut back by 5 bases and J by 7 bases. This CDR3 contains 15 residues. Assay used: immunoSEQ multiplex PCR; TCRdb lists only in-frame clones, some missing. The table shows some 90,000 clones, with more than 65% occurring only once. The chain joins TRBV6-2 or TRBV6-3 to TRBJ2-1; 11 bases agree with TRBD2. What was sequenced was peripheral blood. This TCR came from a man between 60 and 70 years old with acute or convalescent COVID-19. The CDR3 bases are TGTGCCAGCAGTAGGGGACTAGCGGAGGCTAATGAGCAGTTCTTC. This gives the protein CASSRGLAEANEQFF.